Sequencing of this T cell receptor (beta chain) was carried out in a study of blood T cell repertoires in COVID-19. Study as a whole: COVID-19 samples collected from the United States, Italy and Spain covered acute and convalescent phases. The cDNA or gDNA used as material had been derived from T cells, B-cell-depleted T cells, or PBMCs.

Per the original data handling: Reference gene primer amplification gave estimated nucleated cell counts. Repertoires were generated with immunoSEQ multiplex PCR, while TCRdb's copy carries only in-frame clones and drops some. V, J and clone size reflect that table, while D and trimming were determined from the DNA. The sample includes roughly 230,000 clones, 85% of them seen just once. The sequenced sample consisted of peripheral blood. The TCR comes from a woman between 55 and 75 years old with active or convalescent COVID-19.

Here the CDR3 DNA reads TGTGCCAGCAGTGGGGGACAATTCTACACCTTC. Protein sequence: CASSGGQFYTF. This sequence joins TRBV2 and TRBJ1-2; TRBD1 might be the D (6 bases). The CDR3 loop spans 11 amino acids. Trimming removed 4 bases at V and 10 bases at J, with 10 bases between. The V gene's germline CDR1 is SNHLY and CDR2 FYNNEI.